This T cell receptor (beta chain) was documented in a study of blood T cell repertoires in COVID-19. Across the study: Samples representing acute and convalescent COVID-19 were sourced from the United States, Italy and Spain. In each case, the material was cDNA or gDNA derived from T cells, B-cell-depleted T cells, or PBMCs.

This CDR3 spans 14 amino acids. CDR1 MNHNY and CDR2 SVGAGI come from the germline V gene (reference sequence). V lost 7 bases, J lost 3 bases, and 13 bases lay in between. Seattle's enrolled individuals joined amid active infection and were then monitored longitudinally. The table lists this clone with a count of one. Original handling: Estimated nucleated cell counts came from reference gene primer amplification. Here immunoSEQ multiplex PCR was the method, and the copy in TCRdb shows in-frame clones only, minus some. The V and J calls and clone size were taken over from that table, and D and trimming were inferred from the DNA. Among about 500,000 clones listed, roughly 91% were seen once.

The receptor was isolated from a woman in her forties or fifties with COVID-19, enrolled during active disease. Sequenced: peripheral blood. The rearrangement uses TRBV6-6 and TRBJ1-5, with a possible D match to TRBD1 (6 bases). The CDR3 loop is CASNQGFNNQPQHF. CDR3 coding DNA: TGTGCCAGCAATCAGGGGTTTAACAATCAGCCCCAGCATTTT.